A selection of T cell receptor beta chains follows, all from one sample in a study of radiation and T cells in renal cell carcinoma. Clones were sequenced by immunoSEQ multiplex PCR, and TCRdb holds only the in-frame ones, with some missing. This table holds 15,000 or so clones, more than 55% found once. The specimen was tumor tissue, collected from a patient whose treatment was nephrectomy without radiotherapy. Receptors originate from a man between 60 and 70 years old with renal cell carcinoma. Both conserved end residues are trimmed from each CDR3. The order of the fields is CDR3 protein, J gene, V gene.

CDR3: ASSLVWAGKSRSTEAF
J: TRBJ1-1
V: TRBV7-8

CDR3: ASSKAGEPYNEQF
J: TRBJ2-1
V: TRBV6-4

CDR3: ASSLGAGSYEQY
J: TRBJ2-7
V: TRBV11-2

CDR3: ASRGFGRMNTEAF
J: TRBJ1-1
V: TRBV6-4

CDR3: ASSPSEWGEQY
J: TRBJ2-7
V: TRBV14

CDR3: ASSPGTKGTDTQY
J: TRBJ2-3
V: TRBV6-1

CDR3: ASSVAASGLIYEQY
J: NA
V: TRBV9

CDR3: ASSAGGIPYGYT
J: TRBJ1-2
V: TRBV6-5

CDR3: ASSRYRDSSYEQY
J: TRBJ2-7
V: TRBV7-6

CDR3: ASSLNPSGENIQY
J: TRBJ2-4
V: TRBV7-6

CDR3: ASGKIGEGSGELF
J: TRBJ2-2
V: TRBV2

CDR3: ASSSGSGELF
J: TRBJ2-2
V: TRBV5-4

CDR3: ASSSTGGGNTIY
J: TRBJ1-3
V: TRBV27

CDR3: ASSLPQNTEAF
J: TRBJ1-1
V: TRBV2

CDR3: ASSPMQGATGNTIY
J: TRBJ1-3
V: TRBV5-1

CDR3: ASSPAVTYEQY
J: TRBJ2-7
V: TRBV18

CDR3: ASSLVGGSRAF
J: TRBJ1-1
V: TRBV14

CDR3: ASSKGQRNYEQY
J: TRBJ2-7
V: TRBV21-1

CDR3: ASSAQTGPGETQY
J: TRBJ2-5
V: TRBV6-5

CDR3: SVLDRQAF
J: TRBJ1-1
V: TRBV29-1

CDR3: ASSFMGMSSGNTIY
J: TRBJ1-3
V: TRBV28

CDR3: ASSTRLERDEQY
J: TRBJ2-7
V: TRBV27

CDR3: ASSYFSGLLGGEAF
J: TRBJ1-1
V: TRBV6-5

CDR3: ASRPGTSSYNEQF
J: TRBJ2-1
V: TRBV7-3

CDR3: ASLRVNEQF
J: TRBJ2-1
V: TRBV2

CDR3: ASSLSGSSYNEQF
J: TRBJ2-1
V: TRBV25-1

CDR3: ASSFGDWGLGTEAF
J: TRBJ1-1
V: TRBV7-2

CDR3: AIQGPGGQPPYEQY
J: TRBJ2-7
V: TRBV28

CDR3: AWSVVAGGYNEQF
J: TRBJ2-1
V: TRBV30

CDR3: ASSLWRNTEAF
J: TRBJ1-1
V: TRBV7-2

CDR3: ASSEYPGEGEQF
J: TRBJ2-1
V: TRBV25-1

CDR3: ASSYSSSGEETQY
J: TRBJ2-5
V: TRBV6-5

CDR3: ATSSHRRGQGPYSNQPQH
J: TRBJ1-5
V: TRBV15

CDR3: ASSLVRDNEQF
J: TRBJ2-1
V: TRBV7-2

CDR3: ASRPRQGRGTEAF
J: TRBJ1-1
V: TRBV19

CDR3: ASRSGTGDTGELF
J: TRBJ2-2
V: TRBV6-1

CDR3: SVVASGRAENGELF
J: TRBJ2-2
V: TRBV29-1